The sequence of this TCR beta chain was determined in a study of Tregs in tolerant kidney transplant recipients. Trimming at V came to 2 bases and at J to 5 bases, leaving 7 bases not matched to a gene. Germline loops: CDR1 SEHNR, CDR2 FQNEAQ (reference sequence). This CDR3 is built from 16 residues. With regard to this clone: Antigen specificity is unknown.

Study outcomes and limitations: The small number of patients limits these findings pending further validation. Tregs expanded with activated donor B cells seemed most donor-specific. No direct test of biological reproducibility was done here.

Unstimulated regulatory T cells (CD4+CD25+CD127-), CD4+CD25- non-regulatory cells, CD4 and CD8 cells were FACS-sorted from thawed PBMCs. Here immunoSEQ multiplex PCR was the method, and the copy in TCRdb shows in-frame clones only, minus some. This repertoire shows roughly 250,000 clones, about four fifths found once; its top ten account for around 0.6%. The sequence derives from a human donor in good health. This rearrangement joins TRBV7-9 to TRBJ1-5; TRBD1 matches at 9 bases. The sequencing input was CD4+ T cells from blood. DNA for the CDR3: TGTGCCAGCAGCTTATCCGACAGGGGGGGCGATCAGCCCCAGCATTTT. This codes for CASSLSDRGGDQPQHF.